A selection of T cell receptor beta chains follows, all from one sample in a study of spatial heterogeneity in lung cancer. TCRdb itself ran the 5' RACE reads through MiXCR, one entry per CDR3 protein. The data show about 23,000 distinct CDR3 sequences, 5% to 7% seen once. Sequencing used lung tumor tissue, obtained at surgery. The receptors were gathered from a male donor with early-stage non-small cell lung cancer. Both conserved end residues are part of each CDR3. The order of the fields is D gene, clone size, V gene, J gene, CDR3 DNA, CDR3 protein. D genes are given only for firm matches. Clone size, where shown, is once, few, many, or a class for clones that have expanded.

D gene: .; clone size: few; V gene: TRBV18; J gene: TRBJ2-3; CDR3 DNA: TGTGCCAGCTCACCCTTCGAGGCTGATACGCAGTATTTT; CDR3 protein: CASSPFEADTQYF
D gene: TRBD2; clone size: many; V gene: TRBV4-2; J gene: TRBJ2-7; CDR3 DNA: TGTGCCAGCAGCCAACCTTCTAGCGGGCGCTCCTACGAGCAGTACTTC; CDR3 protein: CASSQPSSGRSYEQYF
D gene: .; clone size: medium-sized; V gene: TRBV27; J gene: TRBJ2-3; CDR3 DNA: TGTGCCAGCAGTTTATCGAGTAGCACAGATACGCAGTATTTT; CDR3 protein: CASSLSSSTDTQYF
D gene: TRBD2; clone size: many; V gene: TRBV7-2; J gene: TRBJ2-3; CDR3 DNA: TGTGCCAGTACTAGCGGTTACACAGATACGCAGTATTTT; CDR3 protein: CASTSGYTDTQYF
D gene: .; clone size: many; V gene: TRBV28; J gene: TRBJ2-7; CDR3 DNA: TGTGCCAGCATCCCAACCGGGACTGGAAACTACGAGCAGTACTTC; CDR3 protein: CASIPTGTGNYEQYF
D gene: .; clone size: many; V gene: TRBV7-2; J gene: TRBJ2-5; CDR3 DNA: TGTGCCAGCAGCCCAGGGGTTAGCGGGTGGGGTACCCAGTACTTC; CDR3 protein: CASSPGVSGWGTQYF
D gene: TRBD2; clone size: many; V gene: TRBV5-4; J gene: TRBJ2-2; CDR3 DNA: TGTGCCAGCAGCTTGGTAGCGGGGGGGCCGAACGGGGAGCTGTTTTTT; CDR3 protein: CASSLVAGGPNGELFF
D gene: TRBD2; clone size: many; V gene: TRBV6-2/TRBV6-3; J gene: TRBJ2-5; CDR3 DNA: TGTGCCAGCAGTTTTTCACTAGCGGGCCGAAGAGGGGGCCAAGAGACCCAGTACTTC; CDR3 protein: CASSFSLAGRRGGQETQYF
D gene: .; clone size: many; V gene: TRBV28; J gene: TRBJ1-2; CDR3 DNA: TGTGCCAGCAGTCACCAGGGGACGAATGGCTACACCTTC; CDR3 protein: CASSHQGTNGYTF
D gene: .; clone size: few; V gene: TRBV28; J gene: TRBJ2-3; CDR3 DNA: TGTGCCAGCAGGACAAGGGGCACAGATACGCAGTATTTT; CDR3 protein: CASRTRGTDTQYF
D gene: TRBD2; clone size: many; V gene: TRBV6-2/TRBV6-3; J gene: TRBJ2-7; CDR3 DNA: TGTGCCAGCAGTCAGAGGACTAGCGGGAAACACGAGCAGTACTTC; CDR3 protein: CASSQRTSGKHEQYF
D gene: TRBD1; clone size: many; V gene: TRBV4-3; J gene: TRBJ1-2; CDR3 DNA: TGCGCCAGCAGCCAAGGAGCACAGGGGGGAGTCTATGGCTACACCTTC; CDR3 protein: CASSQGAQGGVYGYTF
D gene: TRBD2; clone size: many; V gene: TRBV7-2; J gene: TRBJ2-5; CDR3 DNA: TGTGCCAGCAGCTTAAGGAGCGGGGAAGAGACCCAGTACTTC; CDR3 protein: CASSLRSGEETQYF
D gene: TRBD1; clone size: few; V gene: TRBV28; J gene: TRBJ2-1; CDR3 DNA: TGTGCCAGCGGTCCTTATACAGGGGACAATGAGCAGTTCTTC; CDR3 protein: CASGPYTGDNEQFF
D gene: TRBD1; clone size: many; V gene: TRBV5-1; J gene: TRBJ2-3; CDR3 DNA: TGCGCCAGCAGCTGGGACAGGGGGGTGGATACGCAGTATTTT; CDR3 protein: CASSWDRGVDTQYF
D gene: TRBD1; clone size: medium-sized; V gene: TRBV27; J gene: TRBJ1-1; CDR3 DNA: TGTGCCAGCAGAGGGACAGCGAACACTGAAGCTTTCTTT; CDR3 protein: CASRGTANTEAFF
D gene: .; clone size: few; V gene: TRBV12-3/TRBV12-4; J gene: TRBJ1-5; CDR3 DNA: TGTGCCAGCGGGGCCAGGGAGGGCAATCAGCCCCAGCATTTT; CDR3 protein: CASGAREGNQPQHF
D gene: .; clone size: many; V gene: TRBV4-3; J gene: TRBJ2-5; CDR3 DNA: TGCGCCAGCAGCCCAAGATTCCGGGACCCCGAGGAGACCCAGTACTTC; CDR3 protein: CASSPRFRDPEETQYF
D gene: .; clone size: many; V gene: TRBV6-6; J gene: TRBJ1-2; CDR3 DNA: TGTGCCAGCAACTCACAGCAAACGGGTACTTATGGCTACACCTTC; CDR3 protein: CASNSQQTGTYGYTF
D gene: TRBD1; clone size: medium-sized; V gene: TRBV5-1; J gene: TRBJ2-6; CDR3 DNA: TGCGCCAACACCTTCGGCACAGGGGGACCTTCTGGGGCCAACGTCCTGACTTTC; CDR3 protein: CANTFGTGGPSGANVLTF
D gene: .; clone size: .; V gene: TRBV11-2; J gene: TRBJ2-2; CDR3 DNA: TGTGCCAGCAGCTTTAGTCAGGACAGCCCCTCTCACACCGGGGAGCTGTTTTTT; CDR3 protein: CASSFSQDSPSHTGELFF
D gene: TRBD1; clone size: many; V gene: TRBV12-3/TRBV12-4; J gene: TRBJ2-5; CDR3 DNA: TGTGCCAGCAGTCCCCCGGGACAGAAAGAGACCCAGTACTTC; CDR3 protein: CASSPPGQKETQYF
D gene: .; clone size: many; V gene: TRBV14; J gene: TRBJ1-2; CDR3 DNA: TGTGCCAGCAGCCAACGCGGCCGTGGCTACACCTTC; CDR3 protein: CASSQRGRGYTF
D gene: .; clone size: many; V gene: TRBV5-1; J gene: TRBJ1-4; CDR3 DNA: TGCGCCAGCAGCTTGGAACCATTCGGGGCTAATGAAAAACTGTTTTTT; CDR3 protein: CASSLEPFGANEKLFF
D gene: .; clone size: .; V gene: TRBV6-2/TRBV6-3; J gene: TRBJ1-5; CDR3 DNA: TGTGCCAGCAGTTATGATGGCAATCAGCCCCAGCATTTT; CDR3 protein: CASSYDGNQPQHF
D gene: TRBD2; clone size: many; V gene: TRBV6-2/TRBV6-3; J gene: TRBJ2-2; CDR3 DNA: TGTGCCAGCAAGCTAGCGGTGAACACCGGGGAGCTGTTTTTT; CDR3 protein: CASKLAVNTGELFF